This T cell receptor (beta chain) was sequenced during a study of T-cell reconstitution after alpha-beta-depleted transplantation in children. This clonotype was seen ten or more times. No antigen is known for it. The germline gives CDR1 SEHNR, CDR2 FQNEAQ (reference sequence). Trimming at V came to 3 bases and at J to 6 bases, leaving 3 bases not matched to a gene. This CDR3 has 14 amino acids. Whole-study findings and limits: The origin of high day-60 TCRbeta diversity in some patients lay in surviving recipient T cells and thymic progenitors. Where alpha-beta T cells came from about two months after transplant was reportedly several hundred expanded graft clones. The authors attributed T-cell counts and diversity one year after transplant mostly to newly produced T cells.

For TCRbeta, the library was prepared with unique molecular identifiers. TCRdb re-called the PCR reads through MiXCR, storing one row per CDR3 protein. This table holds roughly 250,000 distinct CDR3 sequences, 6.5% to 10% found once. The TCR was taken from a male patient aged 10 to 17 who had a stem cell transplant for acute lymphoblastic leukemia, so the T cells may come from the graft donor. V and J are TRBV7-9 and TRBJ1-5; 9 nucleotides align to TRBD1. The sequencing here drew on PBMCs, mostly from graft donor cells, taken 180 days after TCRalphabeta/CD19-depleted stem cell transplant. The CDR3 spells CASSLDRGVQPQHF. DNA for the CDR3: TGTGCCAGCAGCTTGGACAGGGGAGTTCAGCCCCAGCATTTT.